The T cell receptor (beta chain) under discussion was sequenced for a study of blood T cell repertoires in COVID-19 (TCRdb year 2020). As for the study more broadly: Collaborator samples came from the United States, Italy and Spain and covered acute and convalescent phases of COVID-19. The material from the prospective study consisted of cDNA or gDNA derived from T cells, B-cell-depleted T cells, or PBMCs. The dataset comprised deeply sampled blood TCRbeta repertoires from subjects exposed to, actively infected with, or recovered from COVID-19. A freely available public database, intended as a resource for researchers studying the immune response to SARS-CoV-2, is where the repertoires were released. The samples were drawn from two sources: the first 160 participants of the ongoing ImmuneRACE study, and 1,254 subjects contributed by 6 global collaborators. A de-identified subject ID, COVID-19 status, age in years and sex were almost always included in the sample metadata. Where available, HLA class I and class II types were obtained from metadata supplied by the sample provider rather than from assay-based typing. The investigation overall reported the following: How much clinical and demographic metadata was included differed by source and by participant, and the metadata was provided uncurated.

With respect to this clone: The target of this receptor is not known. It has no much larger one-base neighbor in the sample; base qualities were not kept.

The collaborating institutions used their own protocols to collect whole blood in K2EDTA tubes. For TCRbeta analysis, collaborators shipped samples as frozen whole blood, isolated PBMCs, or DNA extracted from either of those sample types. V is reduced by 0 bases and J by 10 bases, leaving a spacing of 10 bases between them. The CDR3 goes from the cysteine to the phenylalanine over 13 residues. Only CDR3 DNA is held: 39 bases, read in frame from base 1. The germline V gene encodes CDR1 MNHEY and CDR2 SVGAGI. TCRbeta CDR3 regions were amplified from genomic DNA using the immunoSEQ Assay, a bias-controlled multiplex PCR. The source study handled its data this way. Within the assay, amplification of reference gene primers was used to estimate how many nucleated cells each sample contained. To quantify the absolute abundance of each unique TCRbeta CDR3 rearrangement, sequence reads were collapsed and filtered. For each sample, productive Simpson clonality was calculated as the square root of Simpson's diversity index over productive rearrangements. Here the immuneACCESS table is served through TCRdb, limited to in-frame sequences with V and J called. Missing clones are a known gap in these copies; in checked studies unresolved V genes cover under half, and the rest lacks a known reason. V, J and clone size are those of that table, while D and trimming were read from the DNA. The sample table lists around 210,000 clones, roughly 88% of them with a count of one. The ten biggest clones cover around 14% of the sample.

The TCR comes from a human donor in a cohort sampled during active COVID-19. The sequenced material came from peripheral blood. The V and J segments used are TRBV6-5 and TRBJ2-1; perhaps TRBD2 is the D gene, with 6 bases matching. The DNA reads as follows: TGTGCCAGCAGTTACTCGACGGGGGTCGAGCAGTTCTTC. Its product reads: CASSYSTGVEQFF.